The following is a T cell receptor (beta chain) sequence with its context. Antigen unknown. At survey level, the immunoSEQ assay was run in its v3.0 version. TCRdb keeps only in-frame clones here, not all; method: immunoSEQ multiplex PCR. Among about 22,000 clones, about 82% were seen once, and the ten largest hold 12%. V was trimmed by 5 bases and J by 4 bases, leaving 15 bases between them. Germline CDR1 and CDR2: SEHNR and FQNEAQ (reference sequence). The CDR3 is 15 amino acids. The data derive from a study of long-term antiretroviral therapy in people with HIV. Study results and limitations: Researchers lacked any data on ART adherence, viral resistance or therapy changes.

This chain joins TRBV7-9 and TRBJ1-5; tentatively, D is TRBD1 (5 bases). The receptor's source is a man aged 35-49 years with HIV. Here the sequenced sample was unsorted PBMCs, taken 1.6 years after starting antiretroviral therapy. The chain's CDR3 is CASSPDGGWNQPQHF. For the CDR3, the DNA is TGTGCCAGCAGCCCGGACGGGGGATGGAATCAGCCCCAGCATTTT.